This TCR beta chain originates from a study of CD8 T cells in ankylosing spondylitis. Regarding the study as a whole: Previous work reported some of these motif variants in the synovial fluid and blood of reactive arthritis. Clones tied to disease were said to be significantly enriched in matched ankylosing spondylitis synovial fluid.

In TCRdb, the 5' RACE reads were re-called with MiXCR into one record per CDR3 protein. The repertoire holds some 220,000 distinct CDR3 sequences, with approximately 8.4% as singletons. This clonotype was detected many times. The antigen is not known. This clonotype was obtained from a female donor with ankylosing spondylitis or in good health (not recorded which). Source material: blood, either unsorted or a sorted T cell fraction (not recorded which).

CDR3 amino acids: CASSFQLAGFPQFF. The CDR3 nucleotides are TGTGCCAGCAGTTTTCAACTAGCGGGCTTCCCGCAGTTCTTC. The rearrangement uses TRBV28 and TRBJ2-1; the match to TRBD2 covers 9 bases. The CDR3 extends over 14 amino acids. Per germline, CDR1 MDHEN and CDR2 SYDVKM. The junction had 9 bases not matched to a gene; V was cut back by 3 bases and J by 12 bases.